This TCR beta chain was recorded in a study of CD8 T cells in Susac syndrome. Study observations and caveats: Acknowledgment was made by the study that its TCR sequencing and HLA analysis involved a relatively small number of individuals.

With random hexamers, reverse transcription was performed on roughly 0.5 to 1 ug of RNA. The authors amplified TCR beta CDR3 across 54 Vbeta and 13 Jbeta using immunoSEQ multiplex PCR. MiXCR was run by TCRdb on the immunoSEQ multiplex PCR reads, yielding one entry per CDR3 protein. The sample has 27,000 or so distinct CDR3 sequences, 94% seen once. Comment on this clonotype: What it binds is not known.

CD8+ and CD4+ T cells from blood underwent TCR beta sequencing, which was carried out in a high-throughput format. In contrast to the negatively isolated CD8+ and CD4+ T cells, TEMRA cells were FACS-enriched. Germline V gives CDR1 MNHEY, CDR2 SMNVEV (reference sequence). V lost 6 bases and J lost 1; bases outside the gene matches: 4. The CDR3 is made up of 16 amino acids. V gene TRBV27 combines with J gene TRBJ2-7; TRBD2 matches at 15 bases. Sequencing used CD8+ T cells from PBMCs. This sequence originates from a human donor in good health. CDR3 loop: CASRGLAGGLSYEQYF. The CDR3 DNA reads TGTGCCAGCAGGGGACTAGCGGGGGGACTATCCTACGAGCAGTACTTC.